The 25 T cell receptor beta chains in this list originate from one sample, sequenced in a study of cytomegalovirus exposure and HLA in healthy donors. In the PCR, 60 Vbeta and 13 Jbeta primers were used. Only in-frame clones appear in the TCRdb table, and some are missing; sequencing was by immunoSEQ multiplex PCR. The sample gives 90,000 to 120,000 clones, more than 70% of which show up once; approximately 2.4% is in the top ten. Sequenced sample: PBMCs. The receptors come from a young man in good health and CMV-seronegative.

This rearrangement joins TRBV9 to TRBJ2-3, with D tentatively TRBD2 (6 bases). The V and J ends lost 3 bases and 1 base respectively, with 18 bases between them. Germline V gene lookup returns CDR1 SGDLS and CDR2 YYNGEE. The length of the CDR3 is 17 residues. The CDR3 DNA reads TGTGCCAGCAGCGGCAGCGTTTTGGTAGCGGGCACAGATACGCAGTATTTT. This translates into CASSGSVLVAGTDTQYF. Full variable domain (rest looked up from reference TRBV9 and TRBJ2-3): DSGVTQTPKHLITATGQRVTLRCSPRSGDLSVYWYQQSLDQGLQFLIQYYNGEERAKGNILERFSAQQFPDLHSELNLSSLELGDSALYFCASSGSVLVAGTDTQYFGPGTRLTVL.

This clone has a handful of counts. V usage is TRBV9 and J usage is TRBJ2-5; 9 bases align to TRBD1. The ends lost 3 bases at V and 3 bases at J; junction bases unmatched: 6. The CDR3 contains 15 residues. The germline gives CDR1 SGDLS, CDR2 YYNGEE. The CDR3 here is CASSARTGVEETQYF. As DNA, the CDR3 is TGTGCCAGCAGCGCCCGGACAGGGGTCGAAGAGACCCAGTACTTC.

This clone was seen just once. The chain recombines TRBV4-2 with TRBJ2-5, with TRBD2 matching over 9 bases. Per the germline V gene, CDR1 is LGHNA and CDR2 is YNFKEQ. The length of the CDR3 is 17 residues. With V trimmed by 1 base and J by 1 base, 7 bases remained unmatched. The CDR3 nucleotides read TGTGCCAGCAGCCAAGGGGGGACTAGCCGACCCCAAGAGACCCAGTACTTC. Protein: CASSQGGTSRPQETQYF.

A note on this clone: Other DNA sequences from this sample encode an identical CDR3 as well. The V gene is TRBV6-6, the J gene TRBJ2-1; 10 bases match TRBD2. Germline assignment: CDR1 MNHNY and CDR2 SVGAGI (reference sequence). Trimming at V came to 9 bases and at J to 9 bases, leaving 11 bases not matched to a gene. The CDR3 consists of 14 residues. For the CDR3, the DNA is TGTGCCAGTCGCTCGGGACTAGCGTCAGGTGAGCAGTTCTTC. Amino acids: CASRSGLASGEQFF.

The chain is built from TRBV6-1 and TRBJ2-4, with D hard to call. This CDR3 contains 18 residues. The germline V and J ends were trimmed by 3 bases and 0 bases, with 18 bases remaining between them. CDR1 and CDR2 from the germline V gene are MNHNS and SASEGT. The CDR3 spells CASSELRPTLLAKNIQYF. CDR3 coding DNA: TGTGCCAGCAGTGAGTTGAGGCCGACTCTTCTAGCCAAAAACATTCAGTACTTC.

A note on this clone: At one end, the junction sequence differs from germline, possibly due to a read error. V and J are TRBV5-1 and TRBJ1-1; weak D call: TRBD1 (5 bases). The CDR3 runs 14 residues. Germline V gene sequence: CDR1 SGHRS, CDR2 YFSETQ. The CDR3 is CASSPGAMNPEAFF. The CDR3 DNA reads as TGCGCCAGCAGCCCTGGGGCCATGAACCCTGAAGCTTTCTTT.

The chain has TRBV7-6 and TRBJ2-1, with D perhaps matching TRBD2 (5 bases). V was pared by 5 bases and J by 3 bases, with 17 bases between. The CDR3 extends over 16 amino acids. The germline V gene has CDR1 SGHVS and CDR2 FNYEAQ. This CDR3 reads CASSLNPGNNYNEQFF. CDR3 DNA sequence: TGTGCCAGCAGCCTCAACCCGGGGAATAACTACAATGAGCAGTTCTTC.

The chain is built from TRBV6-5 and TRBJ2-7; D is uncertain. Trimming stripped 6 bases from V and 1 base from J, with 10 bases between. The CDR3 spans 13 residues. Germline values: CDR1 MNHEY, CDR2 SVGAGI. DNA for the CDR3: TGTGCCAGCAGGGTGGCAGGTTCCTACGAGCAGTACTTC. This sequence encodes CASRVAGSYEQYF.

This clone was seen more than once but under ten times. V usage is TRBV5-1 and J usage is TRBJ2-7, with 7 positions matching TRBD2. Per the germline V gene, CDR1 is SGHRS and CDR2 is YFSETQ. The CDR3 runs 14 residues. V shed 1 base, J shed 5 bases, and the junction held 6 bases outside the gene matches. CDR3 nucleotides: TGCGCCAGCAGCTTGCGTGGGGGGGTGGACGAGCAGTACTTC. Protein sequence: CASSLRGGVDEQYF.

This chain connects TRBV4-3 to TRBJ2-6; 10 bases are a match to TRBD1. The V and J ends lost 2 bases and 0 bases, in that order; junction bases with no gene match: 1. This CDR3 is built from 17 residues. Germline V lookup: CDR1 LGHNA, CDR2 YSLEER. CDR3 region: CASSQWTGGSGANVLTF. CDR3 DNA: TGCGCCAGCAGCCAATGGACAGGGGGCTCTGGGGCCAACGTCCTGACTTTC.

V and J are TRBV5-6 and TRBJ1-6; the D is unclear. Deletions cut 4 bases from V and 4 bases from J, with 12 bases between. CDR1 and CDR2 (germline): SGHDT, YYEEEE. The CDR3 has 15 amino acids. CDR3 DNA sequence: TGTGCCAGCAGCGGACGGACGGGATATAATTCACCCCTCCACTTT. It translates to CASSGRTGYNSPLHF. Full variable domain (outside the CDR3, taken from reference TRBV5-6 and TRBJ1-6): DAGVTQSPTHLIKTRGQQVTLRCSPKSGHDTVSWYQQALGQGPQFIFQYYEEEERQRGNFPDRFSGHQFPNYSSELNVNALLLGDSALYLCASSGRTGYNSPLHFGNGTRLTVT.

CDR3 protein: CASSLTGLYQETQYF. Written as DNA, the CDR3 is TGTGCCAGCAGCTTAACGGGCCTGTACCAAGAGACCCAGTACTTC. The chain links TRBV7-3 to TRBJ2-5; D remains unclear. Trimming left V 0 bases short and J 0 bases short, with 8 bases between. Germline assignment: CDR1 SGHTA and CDR2 FQGTGA. This CDR3 spans 15 amino acids.

This sequence joins TRBV5-6 and TRBJ1-1; D gene uncertain. CDR1 is SGHDT and CDR2 is YYEEEE in the germline V gene. V dropped 2 bases and J dropped 4 bases, with 18 bases sitting between them. The CDR3 contains 16 residues. As DNA, the CDR3 is TGTGCCAGCAGCTTTAGGATAAACAGCCTGCTCACTGAAGCTTTCTTT. Translated, it gives CASSFRINSLLTEAFF.

V and J are TRBV6-5 and TRBJ2-7; D is unclear. The V and J ends lost 0 bases and 3 bases respectively, with 6 bases between them. Germline CDR1 is MNHEY and CDR2 is SVGAGI. This CDR3 region has 13 residues. In DNA form, the CDR3 reads TGTGCCAGCAGTTACTCTTCCATCTACGAGCAGTACTTC. Protein sequence: CASSYSSIYEQYF.

V and J are TRBV5-1 and TRBJ2-3, with 8 bases aligning to TRBD1. The germline V gene encodes CDR1 SGHRS and CDR2 YFSETQ. CDR3 length: 16 residues. Unmatched junction bases numbered 5, after V lost 0 bases and J lost 2 bases. This CDR3 is CASSLVPGGATDTQYF. DNA of the CDR3: TGCGCCAGCAGCTTGGTTCCAGGGGGCGCCACAGATACGCAGTATTTT.

This chain links TRBV10-3 with TRBJ1-1; D uncertain. The germline CDR1 and CDR2 sequences are ENHRY and SYGVKD. The V and J ends lost 4 bases and 7 bases respectively, with 13 bases between them. The CDR3 has 13 residues. CDR3 in amino acids: CAISGGWRDEAFF. CDR3 sequence (DNA): TGTGCCATCAGTGGAGGCTGGAGAGATGAAGCTTTCTTT.

The rearrangement links TRBV28 to TRBJ2-7; 10 bases line up with TRBD1. CDR1 MDHEN and CDR2 SYDVKM come from the germline V gene. Unmatched junction bases numbered 1, after V lost 6 bases and J lost 2 bases. The CDR3 is 13 residues long. CDR3 residues: CASRGQGTYEQYF. The DNA of the CDR3 is TGTGCCAGCAGGGGACAGGGGACCTACGAGCAGTACTTC.

The chain carries TRBV2 and TRBJ1-6; D gene ambiguous. Per germline, CDR1 SNHLY and CDR2 FYNNEI. There are 15 residues in the CDR3. Trimming cost V 3 bases and J 4 bases, with 10 bases left between them. The CDR3 region has the DNA TGTGCCAGCAGTGAGGCAGACTTATATAATTCACCCCTCCACTTT. Amino acid sequence: CASSEADLYNSPLHF.

This clone was counted only a few times. The gene calls are TRBV28 and TRBJ1-2, with D unclear. Per the germline V gene, CDR1 is MDHEN and CDR2 is SYDVKM. The germline V and J ends were trimmed by 4 bases and 4 bases, with 4 bases remaining between them. The CDR3 runs 11 residues. CDR3 sequence (DNA): TGTGCCAGCAGTTCCTTCTATGGCTACACCTTC. It is translated as CASSSFYGYTF.

The V call is TRBV6-4, the J call TRBJ1-2; 10 nucleotides agree with TRBD1. The CDR3 spans 17 residues. V shed 2 bases, J shed 4 bases, and the junction held 10 bases outside the gene matches. Germline assignment: CDR1 MRHNA and CDR2 SNTAGT. CDR3: CASSDSGVTGGLYGYTF. CDR3 coding DNA: TGTGCCAGCAGTGACAGTGGAGTGACAGGGGGCCTCTATGGCTACACCTTC.

The chain links TRBV5-1 to TRBJ2-7; 7 bases match TRBD1. The CDR3 loop spans 14 amino acids. Germline CDR1 reads SGHRS; CDR2 reads YFSETQ. J lost 5 bases, V lost 4 bases, and 9 bases had no gene match. The CDR3 sequence is CASSLRDRSNEQYF. DNA for the CDR3: TGCGCCAGCAGCCTCCGGGACAGATCCAACGAGCAGTACTTC.

This clone was counted between two and nine times. This chain uses TRBV11-2 with TRBJ2-1; D possibly corresponds to TRBD2 (5 bases). Looked up from germline, CDR1 is SGHAT and CDR2 is FQNNGV. Deletions cut 9 bases from V and 7 bases from J, with 22 bases between. The CDR3 is made up of 15 amino acids. CDR3 protein: CASTAWPPKRNEQFF. For the CDR3, the DNA is TGTGCCAGTACGGCGTGGCCGCCCAAGCGGAATGAGCAGTTCTTC.

V usage is TRBV7-9 and J usage is TRBJ2-5; 7 positions agree with TRBD2. The CDR3 covers 13 residues. Germline CDR1 is SEHNR and CDR2 is FQNEAQ (reference sequence). The trim removed 5 bases at V and 4 bases at J, leaving 4 bases unmatched. In DNA form, the CDR3 reads TGTGCCAGCAGCCAGTCGGGGGGAGAGACCCAGTACTTC. Protein: CASSQSGGETQYF.

The CDR3 loop reads CASSLGQQGDTEAFF. For the CDR3, the DNA is TGTGCCAGCAGCTTGGGACAGCAGGGCGACACTGAAGCTTTCTTT. This chain links TRBV11-2 with TRBJ1-1; the match to TRBD1 covers 7 bases. CDR1 SGHAT and CDR2 FQNNGV come from the germline V gene. V gave up 3 bases and J gave up 3 bases; unmatched junction bases: 7. The CDR3 is made up of 15 amino acids.

The chain joins TRBV5-5 to TRBJ1-2; D remains unclear. Trimming pared 0 bases from V and 2 bases from J, leaving 8 bases between. This CDR3 has 14 amino acids. Germline V gene sequence: CDR1 SGHKS, CDR2 YYEKEE (reference sequence). CDR3 DNA sequence: TGTGCCAGCAGCTTGGAGTTACGGAACTATGGCTACACCTTC. This translates into CASSLELRNYGYTF.